This T cell receptor (beta chain) stems from a study of shared clonotypes between healthy human individuals. Naive CD8 cells comprised CD45RO-negative, CCR7-positively selected cells, excluding terminally differentiated effector memory CD45RA+ cells. Donors were healthy HIV-negative adults without recently reported acute infections or vaccinations. All donors were Caucasian adults living in Nashville, Tennessee. Investigators spread the genomic DNA of each subset evenly over several immunoSEQ plates. Repertoires were generated with immunoSEQ multiplex PCR, while TCRdb's copy carries only in-frame clones and drops some. Of millions of clones in the sample, about 95% were seen once. The sample consisted of naive CD8+ T cells sorted from blood. This TCR derives from a man between 18 and 29 years old in good health.

This CDR3 reads CASSPGGRSGPYGYTF. In nucleotides, the CDR3 is TGTGCCAGCAGCCCGGGAGGCCGATCGGGACCCTATGGCTACACCTTC. The rearrangement links TRBV7-8 to TRBJ1-2, with D possibly TRBD1 on 5 matching bases. Trimming removed 5 bases from V and 4 bases from J, with 20 bases in between. The CDR3 has 16 amino acids. The germline gives CDR1 SGHVS, CDR2 FQNEAQ.